These T cell receptor beta chains were read from a single sample in a study of T cells after yellow fever vaccination. Each CDR3 protein is one row after TCRdb ran MiXCR on the 5' RACE reads. The sample has roughly 11,000 distinct CDR3 sequences; about 5.8% are singletons. The sequencing used PBMCs, either bulk or a sorted T-cell subset (CD4+, CD8+, memory, or dextramer-sorted; not recorded which), collected on the day of the yellow fever booster vaccination. Source of these receptors: a man between 25 and 39 years old who received the YFV17D yellow fever vaccine. CDR3s include the opening cysteine and the closing phenylalanine or tryptophan. Each record gives: CDR3 protein, clone size, J gene, V gene. Clone size is stated in some rows and not others, as once, few, many or a class when expanded.

CDR3 protein: CASSQYGNTIYF
clone size: medium-sized
J gene: TRBJ1-3
V gene: TRBV3-1

CDR3 protein: CSVDVSSYNEQFF
clone size: many
J gene: TRBJ2-1
V gene: TRBV29-1

CDR3 protein: CSARRTTASEKFF
clone size: .
J gene: TRBJ2-1
V gene: TRBV20-1

CDR3 protein: CATSNPGRSYEQYF
clone size: many
J gene: TRBJ2-7
V gene: TRBV15

CDR3 protein: CASSHRGENGYTF
clone size: many
J gene: TRBJ1-2
V gene: TRBV19

CDR3 protein: CASSLRDRGRGYTF
clone size: medium-sized
J gene: TRBJ1-2
V gene: TRBV7-2

CDR3 protein: CSVQSNSNQPQHF
clone size: many
J gene: TRBJ1-5
V gene: TRBV29-1

CDR3 protein: CASSEDLNLAQHF
clone size: many
J gene: TRBJ1-5
V gene: TRBV2

CDR3 protein: CSARDRLRGSNTGELFF
clone size: medium-sized
J gene: TRBJ2-2
V gene: TRBV20-1

CDR3 protein: CASSAPTGSGKPYNEQFF
clone size: many
J gene: TRBJ2-1
V gene: TRBV19

CDR3 protein: CASSSRLAEQETQYF
clone size: many
J gene: TRBJ2-5
V gene: TRBV9

CDR3 protein: CASSLGYRETQYF
clone size: medium-sized
J gene: TRBJ2-5
V gene: TRBV5-6

CDR3 protein: CASSLEGGSGTGELFF
clone size: medium-sized
J gene: TRBJ2-2
V gene: TRBV5-1

CDR3 protein: CASSYAGELFF
clone size: many
J gene: TRBJ2-2
V gene: TRBV6-5

CDR3 protein: CSASVPGQITGELFF
clone size: many
J gene: TRBJ2-2
V gene: TRBV20-1

CDR3 protein: CASSSMGLAGGETQYF
clone size: many
J gene: TRBJ2-5
V gene: TRBV5-4

CDR3 protein: CASSPTATGGTQYF
clone size: medium-sized
J gene: TRBJ2-3
V gene: TRBV7-3

CDR3 protein: CSVDLGAGAGTGEQFF
clone size: many
J gene: TRBJ2-1
V gene: TRBV29-1

CDR3 protein: CSASPMTSGNWAGELFF
clone size: many
J gene: TRBJ2-2
V gene: TRBV20-1

CDR3 protein: CASSVQSSYNSPLHF
clone size: many
J gene: TRBJ1-6
V gene: TRBV5-1

CDR3 protein: CASSFYGAQETQYF
clone size: medium-sized
J gene: TRBJ2-5
V gene: TRBV27

CDR3 protein: CASSQGLITDTQYF
clone size: medium-sized
J gene: TRBJ2-3
V gene: TRBV11-2

CDR3 protein: CASSLRSSGSPFF
clone size: many
J gene: TRBJ2-1
V gene: TRBV12-3/TRBV12-4

CDR3 protein: CASSLSTGGPANTEAFF
clone size: medium-sized
J gene: TRBJ1-1
V gene: TRBV12-3/TRBV12-4

CDR3 protein: CASSFLGGRYEQYF
clone size: medium-sized
J gene: TRBJ2-7
V gene: TRBV12-3/TRBV12-4

CDR3 protein: CASSSRPEAAQYF
clone size: many
J gene: TRBJ2-4
V gene: TRBV6-2/TRBV6-3

CDR3 protein: CSGSTGGSYEQYF
clone size: medium-sized
J gene: TRBJ2-7
V gene: TRBV29-1